Described below is a single T cell receptor (beta chain) sequence and its context. Its antigen is not known. This entry belongs to a study of T cell clonotyping in hematopoietic cell transplantation. Points from the study as a whole: Broader posttransplant TCR repertoire diversity was predicted by graft donor and pretransplant recipient Inverse Simpson Index values.

There are 14 residues in the CDR3. In germline, CDR1 is ENHRY, CDR2 SYGVKD. V was shortened by 6 bases and J by 5 bases, with 16 bases between the two germline ends. The table came from immunoSEQ multiplex PCR; TCRdb's copy has only in-frame clones and leaves some out. The sample has about 70,000 clones, around 94% seen once; the top ten hold under 2%. The clonotype originates from a man aged 50-60 years in good health. Some clones in this sample may be carry-over from other donors' samples. V is TRBV10-3 and J is TRBJ2-5, with D perhaps TRBD1 or TRBD2 (7 bases each). The specimen was peripheral blood mononuclear cells. The CDR3 loop is CAIRDDREGETQYF. CDR3 sequence (DNA): TGTGCCATCAGGGATGACAGGGAGGGGGAGACCCAGTACTTC.